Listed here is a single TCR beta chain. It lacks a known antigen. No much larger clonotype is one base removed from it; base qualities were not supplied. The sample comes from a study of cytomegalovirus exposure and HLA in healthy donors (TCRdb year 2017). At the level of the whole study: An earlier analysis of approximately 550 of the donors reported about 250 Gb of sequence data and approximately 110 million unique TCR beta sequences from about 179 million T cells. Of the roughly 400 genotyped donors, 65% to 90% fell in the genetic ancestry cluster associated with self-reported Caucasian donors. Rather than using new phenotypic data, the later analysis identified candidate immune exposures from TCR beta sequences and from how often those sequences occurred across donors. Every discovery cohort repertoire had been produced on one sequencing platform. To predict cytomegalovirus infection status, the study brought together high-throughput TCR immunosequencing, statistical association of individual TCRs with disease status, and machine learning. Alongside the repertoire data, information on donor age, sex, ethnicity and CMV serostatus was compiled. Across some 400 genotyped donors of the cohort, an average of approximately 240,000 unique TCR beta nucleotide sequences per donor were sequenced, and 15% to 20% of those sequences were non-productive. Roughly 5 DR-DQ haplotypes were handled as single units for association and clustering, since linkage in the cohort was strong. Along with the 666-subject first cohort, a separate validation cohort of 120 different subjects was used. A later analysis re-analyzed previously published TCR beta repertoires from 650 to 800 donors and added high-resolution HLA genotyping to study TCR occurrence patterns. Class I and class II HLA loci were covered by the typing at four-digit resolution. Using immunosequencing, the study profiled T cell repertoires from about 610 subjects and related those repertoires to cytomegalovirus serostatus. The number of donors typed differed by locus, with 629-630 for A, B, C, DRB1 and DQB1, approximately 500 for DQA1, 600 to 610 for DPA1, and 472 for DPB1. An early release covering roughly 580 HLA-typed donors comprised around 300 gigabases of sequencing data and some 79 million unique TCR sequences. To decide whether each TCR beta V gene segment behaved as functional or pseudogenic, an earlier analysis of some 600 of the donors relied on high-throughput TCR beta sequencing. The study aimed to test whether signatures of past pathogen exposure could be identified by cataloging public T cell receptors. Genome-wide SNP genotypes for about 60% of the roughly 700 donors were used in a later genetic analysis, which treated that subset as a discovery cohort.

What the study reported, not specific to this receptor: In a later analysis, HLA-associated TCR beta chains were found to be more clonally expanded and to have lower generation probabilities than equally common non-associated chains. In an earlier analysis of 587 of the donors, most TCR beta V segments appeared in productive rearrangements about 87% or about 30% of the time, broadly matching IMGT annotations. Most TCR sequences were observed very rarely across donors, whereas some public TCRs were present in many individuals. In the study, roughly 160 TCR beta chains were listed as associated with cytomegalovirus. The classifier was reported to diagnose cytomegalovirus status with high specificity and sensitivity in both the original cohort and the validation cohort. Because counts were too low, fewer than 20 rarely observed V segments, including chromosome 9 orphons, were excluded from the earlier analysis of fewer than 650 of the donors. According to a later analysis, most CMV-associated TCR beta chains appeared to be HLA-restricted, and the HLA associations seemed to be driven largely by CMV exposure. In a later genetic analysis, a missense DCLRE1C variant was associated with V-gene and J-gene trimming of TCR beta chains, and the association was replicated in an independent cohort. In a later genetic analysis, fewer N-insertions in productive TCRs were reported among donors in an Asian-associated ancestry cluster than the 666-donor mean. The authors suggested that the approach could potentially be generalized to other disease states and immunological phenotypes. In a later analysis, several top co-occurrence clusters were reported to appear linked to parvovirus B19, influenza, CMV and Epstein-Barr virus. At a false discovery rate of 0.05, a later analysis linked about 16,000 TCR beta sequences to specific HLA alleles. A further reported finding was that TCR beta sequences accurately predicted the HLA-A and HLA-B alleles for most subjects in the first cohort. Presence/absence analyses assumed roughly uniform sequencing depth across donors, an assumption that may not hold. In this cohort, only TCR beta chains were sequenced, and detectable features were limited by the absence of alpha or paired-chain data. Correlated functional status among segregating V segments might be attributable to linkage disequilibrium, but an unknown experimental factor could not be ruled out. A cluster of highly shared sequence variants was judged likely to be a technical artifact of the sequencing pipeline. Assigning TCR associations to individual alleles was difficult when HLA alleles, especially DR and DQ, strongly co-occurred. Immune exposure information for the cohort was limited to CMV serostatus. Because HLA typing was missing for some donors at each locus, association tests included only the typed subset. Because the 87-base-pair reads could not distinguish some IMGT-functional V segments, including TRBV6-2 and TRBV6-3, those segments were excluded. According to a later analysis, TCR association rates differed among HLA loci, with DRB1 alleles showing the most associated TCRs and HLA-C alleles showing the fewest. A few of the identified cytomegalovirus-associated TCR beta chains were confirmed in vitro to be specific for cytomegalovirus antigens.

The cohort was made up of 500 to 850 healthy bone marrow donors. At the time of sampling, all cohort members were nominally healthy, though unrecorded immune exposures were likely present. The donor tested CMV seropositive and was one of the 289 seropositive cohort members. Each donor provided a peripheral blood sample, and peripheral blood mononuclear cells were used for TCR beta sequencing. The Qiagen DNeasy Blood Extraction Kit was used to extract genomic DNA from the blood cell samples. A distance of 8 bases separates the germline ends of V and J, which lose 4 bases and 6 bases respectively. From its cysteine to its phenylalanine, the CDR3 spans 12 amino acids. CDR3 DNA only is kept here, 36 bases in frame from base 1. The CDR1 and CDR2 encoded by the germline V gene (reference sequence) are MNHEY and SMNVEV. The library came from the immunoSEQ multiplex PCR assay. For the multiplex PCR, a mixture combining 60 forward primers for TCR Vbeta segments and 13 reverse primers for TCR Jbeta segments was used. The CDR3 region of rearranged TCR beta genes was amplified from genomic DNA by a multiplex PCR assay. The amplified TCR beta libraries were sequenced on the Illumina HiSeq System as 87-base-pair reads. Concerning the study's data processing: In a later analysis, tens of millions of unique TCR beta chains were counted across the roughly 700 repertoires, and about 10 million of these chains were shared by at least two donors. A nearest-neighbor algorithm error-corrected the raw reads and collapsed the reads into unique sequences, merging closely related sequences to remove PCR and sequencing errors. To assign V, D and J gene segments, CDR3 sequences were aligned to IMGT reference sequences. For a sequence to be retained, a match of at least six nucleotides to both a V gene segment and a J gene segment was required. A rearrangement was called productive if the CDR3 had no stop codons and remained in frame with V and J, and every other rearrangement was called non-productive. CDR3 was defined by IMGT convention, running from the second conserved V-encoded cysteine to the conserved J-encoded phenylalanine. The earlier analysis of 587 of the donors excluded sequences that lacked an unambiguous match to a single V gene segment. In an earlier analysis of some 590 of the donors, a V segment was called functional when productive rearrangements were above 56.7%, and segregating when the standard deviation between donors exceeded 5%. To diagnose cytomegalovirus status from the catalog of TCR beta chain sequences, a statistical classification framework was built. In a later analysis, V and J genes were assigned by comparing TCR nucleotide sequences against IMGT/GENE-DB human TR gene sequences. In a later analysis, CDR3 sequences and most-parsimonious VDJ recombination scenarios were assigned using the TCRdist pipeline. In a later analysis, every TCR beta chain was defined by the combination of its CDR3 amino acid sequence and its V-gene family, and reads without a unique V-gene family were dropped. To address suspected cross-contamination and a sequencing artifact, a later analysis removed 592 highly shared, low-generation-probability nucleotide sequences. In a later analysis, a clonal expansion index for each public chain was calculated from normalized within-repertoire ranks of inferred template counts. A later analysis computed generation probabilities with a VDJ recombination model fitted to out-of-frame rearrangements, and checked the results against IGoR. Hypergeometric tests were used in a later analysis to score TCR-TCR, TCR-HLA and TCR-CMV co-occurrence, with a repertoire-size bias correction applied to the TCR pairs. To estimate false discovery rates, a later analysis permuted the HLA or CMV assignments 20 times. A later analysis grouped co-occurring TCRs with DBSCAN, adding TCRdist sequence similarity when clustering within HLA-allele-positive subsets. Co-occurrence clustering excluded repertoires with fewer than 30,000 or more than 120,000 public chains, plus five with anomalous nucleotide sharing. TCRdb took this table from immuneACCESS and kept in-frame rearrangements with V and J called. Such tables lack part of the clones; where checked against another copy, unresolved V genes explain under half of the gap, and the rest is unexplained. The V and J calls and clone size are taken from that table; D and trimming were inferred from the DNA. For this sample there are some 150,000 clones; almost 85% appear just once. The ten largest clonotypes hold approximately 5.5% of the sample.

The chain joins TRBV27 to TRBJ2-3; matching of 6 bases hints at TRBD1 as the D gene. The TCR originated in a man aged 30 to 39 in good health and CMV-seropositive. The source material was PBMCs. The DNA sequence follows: TGTGCCAGCAGTTCTACAGGGGATACGCAGTATTTT. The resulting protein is CASSSTGDTQYF.